This entry lists 8 T cell receptor beta chains sequenced from one sample in a study of shared clonotypes between healthy human individuals. Only in-frame clones appear in the TCRdb table, and some are missing; sequencing was by immunoSEQ multiplex PCR. The sample has about 750,000 clones, approximately 92% seen once. Terminally differentiated effector memory CD45RA+ cells were excluded by CCR7 positive selection of CD45RO-negative cells. Source material: naive CD8+ T cells sorted from blood. These TCRs come from a man aged 25-45 years in good health.

The V call is TRBV5-1, the J call TRBJ2-7; D could derive from TRBD1 or TRBD2 (6 bases each). Trimming took 4 bases from V and 3 from J, leaving 11 bases between them. Germline V lookup: CDR1 SGHRS, CDR2 YFSETQ. The CDR3 runs to 13 residues. The CDR3 is CASSEGGNYEQYF. CDR3 DNA: TGCGCCAGCAGCGAGGGGGGTAACTACGAGCAGTACTTC.

The chain joins TRBV27 to TRBJ1-2; D call uncertain. The CDR3 loop spans 13 amino acids. Trimming took off 4 bases at V and 4 bases at J, with 10 bases between the two ends. Germline loops: CDR1 MNHEY, CDR2 SMNVEV (reference sequence). The CDR3 DNA sequence: TGTGCCAGCAGTTCCGGTATGGGCTATGGCTACACCTTC. Protein sequence: CASSSGMGYGYTF.

The chain's CDR3 is CASMRGASYNEQFF. DNA of the CDR3: TGTGCCAGCATGAGGGGGGCCTCCTACAATGAGCAGTTCTTC. The chain combines TRBV27 with TRBJ2-1; D is possibly TRBD1 or TRBD2 (6 bases each). Trimming took 7 bases from V and 0 from J, leaving 10 bases between them. The V gene's germline CDR1 is MNHEY and CDR2 SMNVEV (reference sequence). CDR3 length equals 14 residues.

The rearrangement joins TRBV10-3 to TRBJ1-5, with D maybe TRBD1 (5 bases). The length of the CDR3 is 13 residues. V was trimmed by 10 bases and J by 4 bases, leaving 14 bases between them. Germline V gene sequence: CDR1 ENHRY, CDR2 SYGVKD. The CDR3 spells CATQGLGNQPQHF. As DNA, the CDR3 is TGTGCCACCCAGGGTCTTGGGAATCAGCCCCAGCATTTT.

The chain combines TRBV7-9 with TRBJ2-5; 8 bases are a match to TRBD2. The CDR3 has 15 amino acids. Germline V CDR1 and CDR2: SEHNR, FQNEAQ (reference sequence). The ends lost 1 base at V and 1 base at J; junction bases unmatched: 2. This CDR3 is CASSLVSGTQETQYF. CDR3 bases: TGTGCCAGCAGCTTAGTTAGCGGGACCCAAGAGACCCAGTACTTC.

The V gene is TRBV5-8, the J gene TRBJ2-1; 7 bases fit TRBD1. V lost 2 bases and J lost 4; bases outside the gene matches: 12. The CDR3 is 17 residues long. Per germline, CDR1 SGHTS and CDR2 YDEGEE. The CDR3 protein is CASSFPRQGHPYNEQFF. CDR3 DNA: TGTGCCAGCAGCTTCCCGCGACAGGGTCACCCTTACAATGAGCAGTTCTTC.

The chain combines TRBV27 with TRBJ2-7, with TRBD2 as a possible D gene (6 bases). The CDR3 totals 16 residues. Looked up from germline, CDR1 is MNHEY and CDR2 is SMNVEV (reference sequence). Between the trimmed V and J ends, which lost 5 bases and 6 bases, there was a span of 23 bases. Here the CDR3 reads CASSPSWREEIGEQYF. CDR3 sequence (DNA): TGTGCCAGCAGTCCCAGTTGGAGGGAGGAGATCGGCGAGCAGTACTTC.

This rearrangement joins TRBV4-1 to TRBJ2-7, with D uncertain. This CDR3 region has 14 residues. V shed 0 bases and J shed 4 bases, with 10 bases lying between them. Per germline, CDR1 MGHRA and CDR2 YSYEKL. The CDR3 spells CASSQDKVFYEQYF. In DNA, the CDR3 is TGCGCCAGCAGCCAAGATAAGGTTTTTTACGAGCAGTACTTC.